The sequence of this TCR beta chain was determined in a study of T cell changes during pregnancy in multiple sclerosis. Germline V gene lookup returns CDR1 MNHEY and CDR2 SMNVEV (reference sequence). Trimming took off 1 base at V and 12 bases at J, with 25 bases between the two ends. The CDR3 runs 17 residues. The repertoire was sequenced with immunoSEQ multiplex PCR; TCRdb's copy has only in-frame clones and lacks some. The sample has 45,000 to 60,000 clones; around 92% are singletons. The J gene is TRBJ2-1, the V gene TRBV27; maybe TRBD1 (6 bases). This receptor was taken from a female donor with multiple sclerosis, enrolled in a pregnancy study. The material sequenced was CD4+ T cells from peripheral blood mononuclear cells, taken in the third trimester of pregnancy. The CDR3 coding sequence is TGTGCCAGCAGTTTATTGGACAGCTCAACCCCAGGTAAGGGGCAGTTCTTC. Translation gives CASSLLDSSTPGKGQFF.